This is a list of T cell receptor beta chains from one sample in a study of cytomegalovirus exposure and HLA in healthy donors. Data came from immunoSEQ multiplex PCR; TCRdb stores just in-frame clones and leaves some out. The sample shows about 140,000 clones, less than 85% of them seen only once. The material sequenced was PBMCs. These receptors were obtained from a woman aged 45-65 years in good health and CMV-seropositive. The CDR3 runs from the conserved cysteine through the conserved F or W. Each record gives: J gene, D gene, clone size, V gene, CDR3 DNA, CDR3 protein. A D gene is named only where the DNA matches it firmly. Size values are once, few and many counts, or a class for expanded clones, and some rows have none.

j_gene: TRBJ2-3
d_gene: .
abundance: .
v_gene: TRBV6-1
CDR3nt: TGTGCCGGAAACCCGACAGAGAGTAAAGATACGCAGTATTTT
CDR3aa: CAGNPTESKDTQYF

j_gene: TRBJ1-4
d_gene: .
abundance: .
v_gene: TRBV9
CDR3nt: TGTGCCAGCAGCGTAGCCGGGGCAACTAATGAAAAACTGTTTTTT
CDR3aa: CASSVAGATNEKLFF

j_gene: TRBJ1-1
d_gene: .
abundance: .
v_gene: TRBV4-2
CDR3nt: TGTGCCAGCAGCCAAGTGGGGACAGAAGCTTTCTTT
CDR3aa: CASSQVGTEAFF

j_gene: TRBJ1-6
d_gene: .
abundance: .
v_gene: TRBV7-2
CDR3nt: TGTGCCAGCAGCTTAGGAGGCGGGGCACAAAACTCACCCCTCCACTTT
CDR3aa: CASSLGGGAQNSPLHF

j_gene: TRBJ1-2
d_gene: .
abundance: .
v_gene: TRBV12-5
CDR3nt: TGTGCTAGTGGTTTACAGCTGAACTATGGCTACACCTTC
CDR3aa: CASGLQLNYGYTF

j_gene: TRBJ2-5
d_gene: TRBD1
abundance: few
v_gene: TRBV7-9
CDR3nt: TGTGCCAGCAGCTTAGGTCACAGGGGAAGAGAGACCCAGTACTTC
CDR3aa: CASSLGHRGRETQYF

j_gene: TRBJ2-6
d_gene: TRBD1
abundance: .
v_gene: TRBV18
CDR3nt: TGTGCCAGCTCATACAGACAGGGAGAAAGGGTCAACGTCCTGACTTTC
CDR3aa: CASSYRQGERVNVLTF

j_gene: TRBJ1-1
d_gene: .
abundance: .
v_gene: TRBV6-6
CDR3nt: TGTGCCAGCAGGGGGGGGGCTGAAGCTTTCTTT
CDR3aa: CASRGGAEAFF

j_gene: TRBJ2-1
d_gene: .
abundance: .
v_gene: TRBV7-3
CDR3nt: TGTGCCAGTAGGGGGGGGGACTCCTACAATGAGCAGTTCTTC
CDR3aa: CASRGGDSYNEQFF

j_gene: TRBJ2-5
d_gene: TRBD1
abundance: .
v_gene: TRBV5-1
CDR3nt: TGCGCCAGCAGCTCCGGGACAGTCCAAGAGACCCAGTACTTC
CDR3aa: CASSSGTVQETQYF

j_gene: TRBJ1-6
d_gene: .
abundance: .
v_gene: TRBV15
CDR3nt: TGTGCCACCAGCATTGTCCGGGGGATCTCACCCCTCCACTTT
CDR3aa: CATSIVRGISPLHF

j_gene: TRBJ2-7
d_gene: TRBD1
abundance: .
v_gene: TRBV7-8
CDR3nt: TGTGCCAGCAGGCCGGGACAGGCCTACGAGCAGTACTTC
CDR3aa: CASRPGQAYEQYF

j_gene: TRBJ2-3
d_gene: TRBD2
abundance: .
v_gene: TRBV13
CDR3nt: TGTGCCAGCAGCTCCGGACTAGGGCTTCCTACGCAGTATTTT
CDR3aa: CASSSGLGLPTQYF

j_gene: TRBJ1-3
d_gene: .
abundance: .
v_gene: TRBV6-5
CDR3nt: TGTGCCAGCAGTTATAGCACTGGAAACACCATATATTTT
CDR3aa: CASSYSTGNTIYF

j_gene: TRBJ1-2
d_gene: TRBD1
abundance: .
v_gene: TRBV5-6
CDR3nt: TGTGCCAGCAGCTTGGTTCCCGGGACAGGGAACTATGGCTACACCTTC
CDR3aa: CASSLVPGTGNYGYTF

j_gene: TRBJ2-5
d_gene: .
abundance: few
v_gene: TRBV29-1
CDR3nt: TGCAGCGTTGAAGATCGAGAGACCCAGTACTTC
CDR3aa: CSVEDRETQYF

j_gene: TRBJ2-7
d_gene: TRBD1
abundance: .
v_gene: TRBV7-6
CDR3nt: TGTGCCAGCAGCTCCGGGACAGGGAATTACGAGCAGTACTTC
CDR3aa: CASSSGTGNYEQYF

j_gene: TRBJ1-2
d_gene: .
abundance: .
v_gene: TRBV6-5
CDR3nt: TGTGCCAGCTTACGACCGGCGGGCGGCTACACCTTC
CDR3aa: CASLRPAGGYTF

j_gene: TRBJ2-3
d_gene: TRBD2
abundance: .
v_gene: TRBV5-6
CDR3nt: TGTGCCAGCAGCTTGGACGGGGGGGCAACAGATACGCAGTATTTT
CDR3aa: CASSLDGGATDTQYF

j_gene: TRBJ1-1
d_gene: TRBD1
abundance: .
v_gene: TRBV30
CDR3nt: TGTGCCTGCCGGGACAGGGGATACACTGAAGCTTTCTTT
CDR3aa: CACRDRGYTEAFF

j_gene: TRBJ1-3
d_gene: .
abundance: .
v_gene: TRBV12-2
CDR3nt: TGTGCAAGTCGCTCAGAAGACAGGGCAAACTCTGGAAACACCATATATTTT
CDR3aa: CASRSEDRANSGNTIYF

j_gene: TRBJ1-5
d_gene: .
abundance: once
v_gene: TRBV30
CDR3nt: TGTGCCTGGAGTGCCATGGACAGCGCCAATCAGCCCCAGCATTTT
CDR3aa: CAWSAMDSANQPQHF

j_gene: TRBJ2-1
d_gene: TRBD2
abundance: .
v_gene: TRBV5-6
CDR3nt: TGTGCCAGCAGCCCGGGGACTAGTGATGAGCAGTTCTTC
CDR3aa: CASSPGTSDEQFF

j_gene: TRBJ2-7
d_gene: .
abundance: few
v_gene: TRBV7-3
CDR3nt: TGTGCCAGCAGCCAAGGGGGGGGCACGGAATACGAGCAGTACTTC
CDR3aa: CASSQGGGTEYEQYF

j_gene: TRBJ2-5
d_gene: .
abundance: .
v_gene: TRBV19
CDR3nt: TGTGCCAGTAGTCCGAGGGGGGGGGCCCAAGCCCAGTACTTC
CDR3aa: CASSPRGGAQAQYF

j_gene: TRBJ1-6
d_gene: TRBD1
abundance: .
v_gene: TRBV30
CDR3nt: TGTGCCTGGAGCAAAAGGACAGGGGGCGCTGGATCACCCCTCCACTTT
CDR3aa: CAWSKRTGGAGSPLHF

j_gene: TRBJ2-2
d_gene: TRBD1
abundance: few
v_gene: TRBV19
CDR3nt: TGTGCCAGTAGTTTCCAGACAGGGGCTTACACCGGGGAGCTGTTTTTT
CDR3aa: CASSFQTGAYTGELFF

j_gene: TRBJ1-2
d_gene: .
abundance: .
v_gene: TRBV2
CDR3nt: TGTGCCAGCAGGTCGGCTGGGGGGTATGGCTACACCTTC
CDR3aa: CASRSAGGYGYTF

j_gene: TRBJ2-3
d_gene: .
abundance: .
v_gene: TRBV4-1
CDR3nt: TGCGCCAGCAGCCAAGATGGGTTGGGCGGGGAGGATACGCAGTATTTT
CDR3aa: CASSQDGLGGEDTQYF

j_gene: TRBJ2-1
d_gene: TRBD2
abundance: .
v_gene: TRBV7-2
CDR3nt: TGTGCCAGCAGCTTACGGGGGGTCTCCTACAATGAGCAGTTCTTC
CDR3aa: CASSLRGVSYNEQFF

j_gene: TRBJ1-3
d_gene: .
abundance: .
v_gene: TRBV18
CDR3nt: TGTGCCAGCTCACCAAATCCCCCGACAGGAAGCACCATATATTTT
CDR3aa: CASSPNPPTGSTIYF

j_gene: TRBJ1-5
d_gene: TRBD1
abundance: .
v_gene: TRBV7-2
CDR3nt: TGTGCCAGCAGCGACAGGGGTGGCAATCAGCCCCAGCATTTT
CDR3aa: CASSDRGGNQPQHF

j_gene: TRBJ2-3
d_gene: TRBD1
abundance: .
v_gene: TRBV19
CDR3nt: TGTGCCAGTAAAACAGGGGGTAGCACAGATACGCAGTATTTT
CDR3aa: CASKTGGSTDTQYF

j_gene: TRBJ1-4
d_gene: .
abundance: .
v_gene: TRBV15
CDR3nt: TGTGCCACCAGCAGGAGGGTTGATGAAAAACTGTTTTTT
CDR3aa: CATSRRVDEKLFF

j_gene: TRBJ1-2
d_gene: TRBD1
abundance: few
v_gene: TRBV6-4
CDR3nt: TGTGCCAGCAGTGCACGGACAGGGGCTTATGGCTACACCTTC
CDR3aa: CASSARTGAYGYTF

j_gene: TRBJ1-3
d_gene: .
abundance: .
v_gene: TRBV5-1
CDR3nt: TGCGCCAGCAGCTTGATCAGTGGAAACACCATATATTTT
CDR3aa: CASSLISGNTIYF

j_gene: TRBJ1-1
d_gene: .
abundance: .
v_gene: TRBV7-9
CDR3nt: TGTGCCAGCAGCTTAGGGGGCGGGAGCGAAGCTTTCTTT
CDR3aa: CASSLGGGSEAFF

j_gene: TRBJ2-2
d_gene: .
abundance: .
v_gene: TRBV6-5
CDR3nt: TGTGCCAGCAGTTACTCGCAGGGCTCCACCGGGGAGCTGTTTTTT
CDR3aa: CASSYSQGSTGELFF

j_gene: TRBJ1-1
d_gene: TRBD1
abundance: .
v_gene: TRBV2
CDR3nt: TGTGCCAGCAGTTACAGGGGGATCACTGAAGCTTTCTTT
CDR3aa: CASSYRGITEAFF

j_gene: TRBJ2-1
d_gene: TRBD1
abundance: .
v_gene: TRBV7-2
CDR3nt: TGTGCCAGCAGCCACGGGACAGGGGGCCACAATGAGCAGTTCTTC
CDR3aa: CASSHGTGGHNEQFF

j_gene: TRBJ2-2
d_gene: TRBD1
abundance: .
v_gene: TRBV7-3
CDR3nt: TGTGCCAGCAGCCTCCCTGGACAGGCTGGCGGGGAGCTGTTTTTT
CDR3aa: CASSLPGQAGGELFF

j_gene: TRBJ2-5
d_gene: TRBD2
abundance: .
v_gene: TRBV30
CDR3nt: TGTGCCTGGAGTTTAGTCAGGGGACTAGTCGAGAGATCCCAAGAGACCCAGTACTTC
CDR3aa: CAWSLVRGLVERSQETQYF

j_gene: TRBJ1-4
d_gene: .
abundance: .
v_gene: TRBV5-4
CDR3nt: TGTGCCAGCAGCACGGGGCAGGGGATTAATGAAAAACTGTTTTTT
CDR3aa: CASSTGQGINEKLFF

j_gene: TRBJ2-7
d_gene: TRBD1
abundance: .
v_gene: TRBV6-6
CDR3nt: TGTGCCAGCAGGGAGGGGACAGGGGTCCACTACGAGCAGTACTTC
CDR3aa: CASREGTGVHYEQYF

j_gene: TRBJ1-2
d_gene: .
abundance: .
v_gene: TRBV6-5
CDR3nt: TGTGCCAGCAAAGGGAGGGATGGCTACACCTTC
CDR3aa: CASKGRDGYTF

j_gene: TRBJ2-1
d_gene: TRBD2
abundance: .
v_gene: TRBV29-1
CDR3nt: TGCAGCGTGGGTAGCGGGGGGGCCTTGAATGAGCAGTTCTTC
CDR3aa: CSVGSGGALNEQFF

j_gene: TRBJ2-3
d_gene: .
abundance: .
v_gene: TRBV6-1
CDR3nt: TGTGCCAGCAGTGCCCAACAGGGCTCTAGCACAGATACGCAGTATTTT
CDR3aa: CASSAQQGSSTDTQYF

j_gene: TRBJ2-4
d_gene: TRBD1
abundance: .
v_gene: TRBV7-2
CDR3nt: TGTGCCAGCAGCTTAGTCTTCGGCTTGACAGGGGATGACAAAAACATTCAGTACTTC
CDR3aa: CASSLVFGLTGDDKNIQYF

j_gene: TRBJ1-6
d_gene: TRBD1
abundance: .
v_gene: TRBV7-2
CDR3nt: TGTGCCAGCAGCCCCATGTGGGGACAGGGGAATTCACCCCTCCACTTT
CDR3aa: CASSPMWGQGNSPLHF

j_gene: TRBJ1-1
d_gene: .
abundance: .
v_gene: TRBV6-5
CDR3nt: TGTGCCAGCAGTCTCAGGGAGGACACTGAAGCTTTCTTT
CDR3aa: CASSLREDTEAFF

j_gene: TRBJ2-7
d_gene: .
abundance: .
v_gene: TRBV7-2
CDR3nt: TGTGCCAGCAGCTTGCCGGGGGATCCCTACGAGCAGTACTTC
CDR3aa: CASSLPGDPYEQYF

j_gene: TRBJ2-3
d_gene: .
abundance: .
v_gene: TRBV19
CDR3nt: TGTGCCAGTAGTGACAGGACTAGCACAGATACGCAGTATTTT
CDR3aa: CASSDRTSTDTQYF

j_gene: TRBJ2-7
d_gene: TRBD1
abundance: .
v_gene: TRBV20-1
CDR3nt: TGCAGTGCTCGACAGGGGGACGAGCAGTACTTC
CDR3aa: CSARQGDEQYF

j_gene: TRBJ1-2
d_gene: TRBD1
abundance: .
v_gene: TRBV15
CDR3nt: TGTGCCACCAGCAGAGAGGGACAGGGGTATGGCTACACCTTC
CDR3aa: CATSREGQGYGYTF